This TCR beta chain was identified in a study of cytomegalovirus exposure and HLA in healthy donors. Study background: Genetic ancestry analysis placed 81% of the 410 or so donors that were genotyped in the Caucasian-associated cluster.

Amplification used 60 Vbeta primers and 13 Jbeta primers. Sequencing used immunoSEQ multiplex PCR; TCRdb keeps in-frame clones, though not all of them. This table has roughly 100,000 clones, 60% to 80% appearing once. Broader study findings: In an earlier analysis, most TCR beta V segments were productive about 87% or about 30% of the time.

This clone has more than one count but fewer than ten. What it binds is not known. The germline V gene encodes CDR1 SEHNR and CDR2 FQNEAQ (reference sequence). Trimming left V 5 bases short and J 2 bases short, with 10 bases between. The CDR3 has 13 residues. The sequencing sample was made of PBMCs. The sequence was collected from a female donor in good health and CMV-seronegative. The V call is TRBV7-9, the J call TRBJ2-7, with D tentatively TRBD1 (6 bases). Written as DNA, the CDR3 is TGTGCCAGCAGCCCGGACAGCACCTACGAGCAGTACTTC. Its translation is CASSPDSTYEQYF.